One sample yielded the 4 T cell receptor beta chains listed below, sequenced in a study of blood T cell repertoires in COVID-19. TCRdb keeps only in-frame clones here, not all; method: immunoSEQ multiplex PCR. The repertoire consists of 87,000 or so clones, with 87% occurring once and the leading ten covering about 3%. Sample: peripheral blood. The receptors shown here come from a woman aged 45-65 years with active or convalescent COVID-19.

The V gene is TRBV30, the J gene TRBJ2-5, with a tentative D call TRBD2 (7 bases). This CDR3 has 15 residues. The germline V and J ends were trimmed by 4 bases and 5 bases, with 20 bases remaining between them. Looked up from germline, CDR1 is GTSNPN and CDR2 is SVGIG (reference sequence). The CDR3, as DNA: TGTGCCTGGATCCGGGCGGGGGCCCTCATTGAGACCCAGTACTTC. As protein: CAWIRAGALIETQYF.

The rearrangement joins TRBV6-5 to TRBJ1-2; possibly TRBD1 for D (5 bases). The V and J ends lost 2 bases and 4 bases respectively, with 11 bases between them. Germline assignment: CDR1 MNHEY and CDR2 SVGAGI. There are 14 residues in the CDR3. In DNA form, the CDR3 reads TGTGCCAGCAGTTACGGTGAAGGGGCCTATGGCTACACCTTC. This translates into CASSYGEGAYGYTF.

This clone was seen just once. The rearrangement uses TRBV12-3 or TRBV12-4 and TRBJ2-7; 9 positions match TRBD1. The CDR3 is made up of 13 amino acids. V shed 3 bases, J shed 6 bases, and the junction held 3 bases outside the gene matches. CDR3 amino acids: CASSLTGGTEQYF. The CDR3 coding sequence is TGTGCCAGCAGTTTGACAGGGGGAACCGAGCAGTACTTC.

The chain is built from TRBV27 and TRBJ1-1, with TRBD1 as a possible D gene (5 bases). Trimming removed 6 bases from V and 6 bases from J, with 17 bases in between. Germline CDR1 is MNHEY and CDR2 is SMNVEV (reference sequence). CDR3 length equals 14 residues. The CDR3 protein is CASRDTGPSAEAFF. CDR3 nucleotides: TGTGCCAGCAGGGATACAGGTCCGTCCGCTGAAGCTTTCTTT.